Included here is one TCR beta chain sequence, with context. This CDR3 has 16 amino acids. Germline CDR1 reads SEHNR; CDR2 reads FQNEAQ (reference sequence). With V trimmed by 4 bases and J by 8 bases, 11 bases remained unmatched. The data were taken from a study of blood T cell repertoires in COVID-19. Across the whole study: The United States, Italy and Spain supplied acute and convalescent COVID-19 samples.

This table comes from immunoSEQ multiplex PCR, and its TCRdb copy is limited to in-frame clones, with some not included. The sample yields about 150,000 clones, 75% to 90% seen once. This sequence originates from a woman aged 70-85 years with acute or convalescent COVID-19. The sequencing input was peripheral blood. The chain combines TRBV7-9 with TRBJ2-1, with 10 bases matching TRBD1. The CDR3 DNA sequence: TGTGCCAGCAGCTCCGCAAGGGGACAGGGGAATGATGAGCAGTTCTTC. This encodes CASSSARGQGNDEQFF.